The clone carrying this T cell receptor beta chain showed up just once. What it recognizes is unknown. The identical CDR3 is also encoded by other nucleotide sequences in the sample. These data belong to a study of cytomegalovirus exposure and HLA in healthy donors. Primers: 60 Vbeta forward and 13 Jbeta reverse. The table came from immunoSEQ multiplex PCR; TCRdb's copy has only in-frame clones and leaves some out. The table lists about 180,000 clones, roughly four fifths of them singletons, with around 1.5% in the top ten. Points from the study as a whole: TCR beta V segments were, for the most part, productive about 87% or about 30% of the time in an earlier analysis.

Trimming stripped 0 bases from V and 4 bases from J, with 4 bases between. The CDR3 runs to 12 residues. CDR1 is SGHRS and CDR2 is YFSETQ in the germline V gene. This sequence originates from a man aged 18-30 years in good health and CMV-seronegative. The V gene is TRBV5-1, the J gene TRBJ1-1; D gene uncertain. The source material was PBMCs. As DNA, the CDR3 is TGCGCCAGCAGCTTGGGGCCCACTGAAGCTTTCTTT. Translated: CASSLGPTEAFF.